This T cell receptor beta chain was captured by sequencing in a study of blood T cell repertoires in COVID-19. The overall study: T cells, B-cell-depleted T cells, or PBMCs provided the cDNA or gDNA that served as material.

Libraries were prepared by immunoSEQ multiplex PCR; TCRdb keeps only in-frame clonotypes and omits some of them. The repertoire holds around 240,000 clones, more than 80% seen once, with 0.87% in the top ten. From germline, CDR1 is SGHRS and CDR2 YFSETQ. V was cut by 5 bases and J by 3 bases, with 23 bases left in between. This CDR3 is 17 amino acids long. The sequence was obtained from a man over 45 who had been exposed to COVID-19. This chain connects TRBV5-1 to TRBJ2-5, with D tentatively TRBD1 (5 bases). Material: PBMCs or T cells enriched from blood (not recorded which). CDR3 DNA: TGCGCCAGCAGTGGGGCCCTAGGCCGCCCCTCGGAAGAGACCCAGTACTTC. Translating it yields CASSGALGRPSEETQYF.